This T cell receptor (beta chain) was profiled in a study of T cell responses to AZD1222 COVID-19 vaccine. Study-level findings and limits: Reportedly, nearly half of unique spike TCRs recognized epitopes outside B.1.351/B.1.1.7 mutations. Repertoires were sampled only after the peak T cell response.

As to this clone: Its antigen is unidentified.

The method was immunoSEQ multiplex PCR; TCRdb's version includes in-frame clones alone and lacks a portion of them. The sample includes roughly 35,000 clones, approximately 86% of them seen just once. This CDR3 is built from 14 residues. Per the germline V gene, CDR1 is MNHEY and CDR2 is SVGAGI. V lost 5 bases and J 3 bases, leaving 13 bases between the germline ends. The specimen was peripheral blood, collected on day 0 of AZD1222 vaccination. The sequence came from an adult in good health. The V call is TRBV6-5, the J call TRBJ1-2; D is possibly TRBD1 (6 bases). The CDR3 bases are TGTGCCAGCAGTCCCCGCCCAGGGGACTATGGCTACACCTTC. Its protein product is CASSPRPGDYGYTF.